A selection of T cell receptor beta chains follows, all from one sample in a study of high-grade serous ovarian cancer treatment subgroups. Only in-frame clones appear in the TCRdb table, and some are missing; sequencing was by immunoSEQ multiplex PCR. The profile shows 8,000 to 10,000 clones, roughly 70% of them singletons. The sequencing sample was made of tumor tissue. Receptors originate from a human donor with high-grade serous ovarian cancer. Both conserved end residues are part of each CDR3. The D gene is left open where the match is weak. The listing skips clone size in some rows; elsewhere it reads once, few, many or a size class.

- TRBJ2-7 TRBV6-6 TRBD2 TGTGCCAGCAGAATTAGCGGGAGCTCCTACGAGCAGTACTTC CASRISGSSYEQYF
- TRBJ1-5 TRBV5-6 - TGTGCCAGCAGCTTGGCCGGCAGTGGCAATCAGCCCCAGCATTTT CASSLAGSGNQPQHF
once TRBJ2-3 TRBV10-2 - TGCGCCAGCAGGGGGATGGGCACAGATACGCAGTATTTT CASRGMGTDTQYF
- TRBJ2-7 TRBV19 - TGTGCCTGTAGTGTGACAGGTGATGCCTACGAGCAGTACTTC CACSVTGDAYEQYF
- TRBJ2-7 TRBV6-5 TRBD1 TGTGCCAGCAGTTACTCGAATTCAGGGGGTTACGAGCAGTACTTC CASSYSNSGGYEQYF
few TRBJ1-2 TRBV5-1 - TGCGCCAGCAGCTTGGAGGGGAAACCTGGCTACACCTTC CASSLEGKPGYTF
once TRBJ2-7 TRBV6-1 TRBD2 TGTGCCAGCAGTGTAGCGGGGCCCTACGAGCAGTACTTC CASSVAGPYEQYF
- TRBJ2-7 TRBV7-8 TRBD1 TGTGCCAGCAGCACTGGGACAGGTCGGTCCTACGAGCAGTACTTC CASSTGTGRSYEQYF
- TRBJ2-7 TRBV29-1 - TGCAGTGCGCGAGGAAGCCAACTAACCTACGAGCAGTACTTC CSARGSQLTYEQYF
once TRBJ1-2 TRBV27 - TGTGCCAGCAGTTCGGACCTTCTAGGCTATGGCTACACCTTC CASSSDLLGYGYTF
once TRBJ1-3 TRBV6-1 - TGTGCCAGCAATGACATGGTACAGGGACGAATCTCTGGAAACACCATATATTTT CASNDMVQGRISGNTIYF
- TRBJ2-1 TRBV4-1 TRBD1 TGCGCCAGCAGCCAAGAAGGGACAGGGGGGTTTGAGCAGTTCTTC CASSQEGTGGFEQFF
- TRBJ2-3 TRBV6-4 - TGTGCCAGCAGCCGGGACGGAGCAGATACGCAGTATTTT CASSRDGADTQYF
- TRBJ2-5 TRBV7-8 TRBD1 TGTGCCAGCAGCTTCAGGGCCTCCCCGGGACAGGGTCTAGAGACCCAGTACTTC CASSFRASPGQGLETQYF
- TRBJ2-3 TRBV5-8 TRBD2 TGTGCCAGCAGCTTGGCGGGAGGGACAGATACGCAGTATTTT CASSLAGGTDTQYF
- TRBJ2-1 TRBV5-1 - TGCGCCAGCAGCTTGAGTGGAGGTTACAATGAGCAGTTCTTC CASSLSGGYNEQFF
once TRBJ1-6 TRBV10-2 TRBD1 TGCGCCAGCAGTCTAACAGGGGATTCACCCCTCCACTTT CASSLTGDSPLHF
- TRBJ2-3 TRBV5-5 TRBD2 TGTGCCAGCAGCTTGGCCCGACTAGCGGGTGGCCCGGATACGCAGTATTTT CASSLARLAGGPDTQYF